These T cell receptor beta chains were read from a single sample in a study of T cells after yellow fever vaccination. TCRdb passed the 5' RACE reads through MiXCR, listing each CDR3 protein once. The sample lists under 55,000 distinct CDR3 sequences, 6% to 8.5% seen once, with approximately 25% in the top ten. The source material was CD8+ T cells not binding an NS4B(214-222) dextramer, sorted from PBMCs, sampled about 41 days after the first yellow fever vaccination. These receptors were collected from a man aged 18-30 years who received the YFV17D yellow fever vaccine. Both conserved end residues are part of each CDR3. Each record gives: CDR3 length, J gene, D gene, V gene, clone size, CDR3 protein, CDR3 DNA. A D gene is named only where the DNA matches it firmly. The size field is filled for only some rows; it gives once, few, many or a size class.

17 TRBJ1-3 . TRBV4-2 few CASSQGFIRDSGNTIYF TGTGCCAGCAGCCAAGGTTTCATCAGGGACTCTGGAAACACCATATATTTT
17 TRBJ2-2 TRBD1 TRBV5-1 many CASSLVDRGLRAGELFF TGCGCCAGCAGCTTGGTGGACAGGGGATTACGCGCCGGGGAGCTGTTTTTT
13 TRBJ2-1 . TRBV7-3 few CASSLTEGFPQFF TGTGCCAGCAGCTTAACGGAGGGTTTCCCCCAGTTCTTC
12 TRBJ2-3 . TRBV12-3/TRBV12-4 many CASKTGTHTQYF TGTGCCAGCAAAACAGGGACCCATACGCAGTATTTT
14 TRBJ1-1 . TRBV11-1 . CASSLEDRYTEAFF TGTGCCAGCAGCTTGGAGGACAGATACACTGAAGCTTTCTTT
15 TRBJ2-1 TRBD2 TRBV13 few CASSVRLADYNEQFF TGTGCCAGCAGCGTAAGACTAGCGGACTACAATGAGCAGTTCTTC
13 TRBJ1-1 TRBD1 TRBV7-2 few CASGTGQGRKAFF TGTGCCAGCGGGACGGGACAGGGACGGAAAGCTTTCTTT
15 TRBJ2-7 TRBD2 TRBV9 many CASSQAGGPPYEQYF TGTGCCAGCAGTCAAGCGGGGGGGCCCCCCTACGAGCAGTACTTC
15 TRBJ2-5 . TRBV4-2 . CASSQDRGLLWAQYF TGTGCCAGCAGCCAAGATCGGGGACTCCTCTGGGCCCAGTACTTC
16 TRBJ1-2 . TRBV13 . CASSWGPEGGRYGYTF TGTGCCAGCAGCTGGGGACCGGAGGGGGGACGCTATGGCTACACCTTC
14 TRBJ2-3 . TRBV4-1 many CASSQLEDTDTQYF TGCGCCAGCAGCCAACTGGAGGACACAGATACGCAGTATTTT
16 TRBJ1-2 TRBD1 TRBV4-1 few CASSPPSTGGIYGYTF TGCGCCAGCAGCCCACCCTCAACAGGGGGGATATATGGCTACACCTTC
13 TRBJ1-5 . TRBV6-5 few CASSYGVGRPQHF TGTGCCAGCAGTTACGGGGTAGGCCGGCCCCAGCATTTT
16 TRBJ1-2 . TRBV5-1 few CASSLGLGGETYGYTF TGCGCCAGCAGCTTGGGCTTGGGGGGTGAAACCTATGGCTACACCTTC
14 TRBJ2-3 . TRBV7-6 many CASSLYGGKDTQYF TGTGCCAGCAGCTTATATGGCGGGAAAGATACGCAGTATTTT
17 TRBJ1-2 . TRBV6-5 many CASSSHRDLRRDYGYTF TGTGCCAGCAGTTCCCACCGGGACCTCAGAAGGGACTATGGCTACACCTTC
13 TRBJ1-1 TRBD1 TRBV6-2/TRBV6-3 once CASSTNRGTEAFF TGTGCCAGCAGTACTAACAGGGGCACTGAAGCTTTCTTT
13 TRBJ2-2 . TRBV10-1 many CASRSPLTGELFF TGCGCCAGCAGATCCCCCCTCACCGGGGAGCTGTTTTTT
14 TRBJ2-5 TRBD1 TRBV5-4 . CASSLQGAGETQYF TGTGCCAGCAGCCTACAGGGGGCTGGGGAGACCCAGTACTTC
19 TRBJ1-1 . TRBV5-1 many CASSFTIAGQPPLNTEAFF TGCGCCAGCAGCTTTACGATTGCCGGACAGCCACCATTGAACACTGAAGCTTTCTTT
15 TRBJ1-1 TRBD1 TRBV4-1 few CASSQGQGGNTEAFF TGCGCCAGCAGCCAAGGACAGGGGGGGAACACTGAAGCTTTCTTT
16 TRBJ2-2 TRBD2 TRBV28 . CASSLLAGGYTGELFF TGTGCCAGCAGCCTTCTAGCGGGGGGCTACACCGGGGAGCTGTTTTTT
13 TRBJ1-1 TRBD1 TRBV20-1 many CSATPGQTPEAFF TGCAGTGCTACCCCGGGACAGACCCCTGAAGCTTTCTTT
13 TRBJ2-7 . TRBV11-2 . CASSSGKLYEQYF TGTGCCAGCAGTTCGGGCAAACTCTACGAGCAGTACTTC
13 TRBJ2-1 . TRBV12-3/TRBV12-4 many CASSTTSYNEQFF TGTGCCAGCAGCACGACCTCCTACAATGAGCAGTTCTTC
12 TRBJ1-1 . TRBV20-1 many CSAIPGNTEAFF TGCAGTGCTATTCCGGGGAACACTGAAGCTTTCTTT
16 TRBJ1-2 TRBD1 TRBV5-1 . CASSWDSQEGWAGYTF TGCGCCAGCAGCTGGGACAGTCAGGAGGGTTGGGCCGGCTACACCTTC
14 TRBJ2-1 TRBD1 TRBV29-1 many CSVAGQGIGNEQFF TGCAGCGTCGCGGGACAGGGAATAGGCAATGAGCAGTTCTTC
14 TRBJ2-7 TRBD2 TRBV29-1 few CSARAERGAQEQYF TGCAGCGCCCGCGCAGAGCGGGGAGCTCAGGAGCAGTACTTC